This T cell receptor (beta chain) came from a study of cytomegalovirus exposure and HLA in healthy donors. Amplification used 60 Vbeta primers and 13 Jbeta primers. Some clones are missing from TCRdb's copy, which holds only in-frame ones; the method was immunoSEQ multiplex PCR. The table lists some 100,000 clones, more than 65% of them singletons. Trimming shortened V by 3 bases and J by 9 bases, and 9 bases separated the two germline ends. The germline CDR1 and CDR2 sequences are GTSNPN and SVGIG (reference sequence). The CDR3 is 11 residues long. The clonotype originates from a woman in her late teens or twenties in good health and CMV-seronegative. The chain recombines TRBV30 with TRBJ1-5; D unclear. Sequenced: PBMCs. CDR3 DNA: TGTGCCTGGAGGGGAAGCGGGCCCCAGCATTTT. Its translation: CAWRGSGPQHF.